A selection of T cell receptor beta chains follows, all from one sample in a study of blood T cell repertoires in COVID-19. Repertoires were generated with immunoSEQ multiplex PCR, while TCRdb's copy carries only in-frame clones and drops some. Here the sample spans 150,000 to 200,000 clones, roughly 90% being singletons. Sequencing was done on a sample of peripheral blood. Receptors originate from a man aged 25-45 years with COVID-19, enrolled during active disease. CDR3s include the opening cysteine and the closing phenylalanine or tryptophan. D genes are given only for firm matches. Size is omitted from some rows. Given values are once, few, many or a class for expanded clones.

d_call: TRBD1; j_call: TRBJ1-1; v_call: TRBV5-1; clone_size: .; cdr3_aa: CASSLSDRGLTEAFF; cdr3_nt: TGCGCCAGCAGCTTGTCGGACAGGGGGCTCACTGAAGCTTTCTTT
d_call: TRBD1; j_call: TRBJ1-2; v_call: TRBV5-1; clone_size: .; cdr3_aa: CASSLLGPTGGSGYTF; cdr3_nt: TGCGCCAGCAGCCTCTTGGGACCCACAGGGGGCAGCGGCTACACCTTC
d_call: TRBD1; j_call: TRBJ2-2; v_call: TRBV19; clone_size: once; cdr3_aa: CASRNDRGRNTGELFF; cdr3_nt: TGTGCCAGTAGGAACGACAGGGGGAGGAACACCGGGGAGCTGTTTTTT
d_call: TRBD1; j_call: TRBJ2-3; v_call: TRBV11-1; clone_size: few; cdr3_aa: CASSLGQGASTDTQYF; cdr3_nt: TGTGCCAGCAGCTTAGGACAGGGGGCTAGCACAGATACGCAGTATTTT
d_call: TRBD1; j_call: TRBJ2-1; v_call: TRBV7-2; clone_size: .; cdr3_aa: CASSLAGQANEQFF; cdr3_nt: TGTGCCAGCAGCTTAGCTGGACAGGCCAATGAGCAGTTCTTC
d_call: .; j_call: TRBJ2-3; v_call: TRBV5-6; clone_size: .; cdr3_aa: CATMRPRGTQYF; cdr3_nt: TGTGCCACTATGAGACCGCGGGGTACGCAGTATTTT
d_call: TRBD1; j_call: TRBJ1-2; v_call: TRBV6-5; clone_size: .; cdr3_aa: CASSPAGGYGYTF; cdr3_nt: TGTGCCAGCAGTCCAGCAGGGGGGTATGGCTACACCTTC
d_call: TRBD1; j_call: TRBJ2-5; v_call: TRBV19; clone_size: .; cdr3_aa: CASSGDREETQYF; cdr3_nt: TGTGCCAGTAGTGGGGACAGGGAGGAGACCCAGTACTTC
d_call: .; j_call: TRBJ1-5; v_call: TRBV4-3; clone_size: .; cdr3_aa: CASSQIREVTQPQHF; cdr3_nt: TGCGCCAGCAGCCAGATCAGGGAGGTTACTCAGCCCCAGCATTTT
d_call: TRBD1; j_call: TRBJ2-1; v_call: TRBV13; clone_size: once; cdr3_aa: CASSPARGWSYNEQFF; cdr3_nt: TGTGCCAGCAGCCCGGCCAGGGGGTGGTCCTACAATGAGCAGTTCTTC
d_call: .; j_call: TRBJ1-1; v_call: TRBV5-8; clone_size: .; cdr3_aa: CASSFNRVWTEAFF; cdr3_nt: TGTGCCAGCAGCTTCAACAGGGTGTGGACTGAAGCTTTCTTT
d_call: .; j_call: TRBJ2-5; v_call: TRBV12-3/TRBV12-4; clone_size: few; cdr3_aa: CASSFPPAETQYF; cdr3_nt: TGTGCCAGCAGTTTTCCCCCCGCGGAGACCCAGTACTTC
d_call: .; j_call: TRBJ1-2; v_call: TRBV18; clone_size: .; cdr3_aa: CASSPDGRDGYTF; cdr3_nt: TGTGCCAGCTCTCCCGATGGGCGGGATGGCTACACCTTC
d_call: .; j_call: TRBJ1-2; v_call: TRBV27; clone_size: .; cdr3_aa: CASSPLSNYGYTF; cdr3_nt: TGTGCCAGCAGTCCGTTAAGCAACTATGGCTACACCTTC